This TCR beta chain was sequenced in a study of T-cell memory formation after mild COVID-19. Overall study findings and caveats: Contracting clones localized mainly to CM and EM when CD4+ and mainly to EMRA when CD8+. Specificity for SARS-CoV-2 was not confirmed among the second-wave clones peaking on day 37.

This clonotype turned up a few times. Its antigen is unknown. The CDR3 sequence is 14 residues long. V lost 0 bases and J lost 7, with 10 bases in between. The germline CDR1 and CDR2 sequences are MNHEY and SMNVEV (reference sequence). TCR alpha and TCR beta cDNA libraries carrying sample barcodes and UMIs were produced by 5'RACE using constant-segment primers. A single record per CDR3 protein comes from TCRdb applying MiXCR to the 5' RACE reads. This table holds 300,000 to 400,000 distinct CDR3 sequences, about an eighth found once. The source is a man younger than 30 who had mild COVID-19 (a few samples of this study predate the infection). Cell type and time point are not known. The material sequenced was PBMCs or a T cell subset sorted from them (not recorded which). The genes are TRBV27 and TRBJ1-5; D is unresolved. The CDR3: CASSLSMEQQPQHF. In DNA form, the CDR3 reads TGTGCCAGCAGTTTATCGATGGAACAGCAGCCCCAGCATTTT.